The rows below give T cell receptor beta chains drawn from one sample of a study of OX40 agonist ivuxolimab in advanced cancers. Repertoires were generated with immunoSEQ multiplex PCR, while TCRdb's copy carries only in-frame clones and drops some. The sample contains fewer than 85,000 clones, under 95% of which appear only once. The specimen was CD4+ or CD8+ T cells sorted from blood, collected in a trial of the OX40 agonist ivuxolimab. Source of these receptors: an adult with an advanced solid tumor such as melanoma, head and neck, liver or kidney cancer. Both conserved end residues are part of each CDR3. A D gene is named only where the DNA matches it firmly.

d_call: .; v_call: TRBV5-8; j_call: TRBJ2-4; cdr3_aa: CASSWEVVLKIQYF; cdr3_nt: TGTGCCAGCAGCTGGGAGGTGGTGCTTAAGATTCAGTACTTC
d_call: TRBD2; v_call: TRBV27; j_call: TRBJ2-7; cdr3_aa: CASSLREVYEQYF; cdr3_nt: TGTGCCAGCAGTCTACGGGAGGTATACGAGCAGTACTTC
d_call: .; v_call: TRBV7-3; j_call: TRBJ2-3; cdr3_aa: CASSLNQGGDTQYF; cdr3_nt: TGTGCCAGCAGCTTAAATCAAGGGGGAGATACGCAGTATTTT
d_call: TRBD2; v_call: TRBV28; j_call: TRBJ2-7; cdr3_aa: CASSLERGGNYEQYF; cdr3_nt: TGTGCCAGCAGTTTAGAGCGGGGGGGCAATTACGAGCAGTACTTC
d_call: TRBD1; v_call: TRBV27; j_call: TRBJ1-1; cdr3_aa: CASSLRTGATEAFF; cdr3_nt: TGTGCCAGCAGTTTAAGGACAGGGGCCACTGAAGCTTTCTTT
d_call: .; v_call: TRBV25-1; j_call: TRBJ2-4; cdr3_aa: CASSGTRFGNIQYF; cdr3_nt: TGTGCCAGCAGTGGTACACGGTTCGGAAACATTCAGTACTTC
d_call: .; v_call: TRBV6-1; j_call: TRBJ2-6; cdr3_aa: CASKFGGSGANVLTF; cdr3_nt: TGTGCCAGCAAGTTTGGGGGGTCGGGGGCCAACGTCCTGACTTTC
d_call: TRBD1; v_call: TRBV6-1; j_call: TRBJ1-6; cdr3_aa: CASSENAGTANNSPLHF; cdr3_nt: TGTGCCAGCAGCGAAAACGCCGGGACAGCTAATAATTCACCCCTCCACTTT
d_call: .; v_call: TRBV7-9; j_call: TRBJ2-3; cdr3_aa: CASSLRGLEGQYF; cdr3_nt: TGTGCCAGCAGCTTAAGGGGCTTGGAGGGGCAGTATTTT
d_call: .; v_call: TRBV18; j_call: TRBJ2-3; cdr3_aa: CASSRYGTKNVQYF; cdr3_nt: TGTGCCAGCTCCAGGTACGGGACCAAGAACGTGCAGTATTTT
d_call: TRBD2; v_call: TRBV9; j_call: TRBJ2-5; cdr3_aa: CASSVATGGGTSGVQETQYF; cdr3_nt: TGTGCCAGCAGCGTAGCTACAGGAGGAGGGACTAGCGGGGTACAAGAGACCCAGTACTTC
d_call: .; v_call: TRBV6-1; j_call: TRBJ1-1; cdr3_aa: CASSDQVNTEAFF; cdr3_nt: TGTGCCAGCAGTGATCAAGTGAACACTGAAGCTTTCTTT
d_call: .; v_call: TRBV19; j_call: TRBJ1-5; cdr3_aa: CASSIAGIKGQPQHF; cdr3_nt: TGTGCCAGTAGTATAGCCGGGATAAAAGGTCAGCCCCAGCATTTT
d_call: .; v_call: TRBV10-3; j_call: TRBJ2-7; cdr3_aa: CAIRTDSYEQYF; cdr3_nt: TGTGCCATCCGGACAGATTCCTACGAGCAGTACTTC
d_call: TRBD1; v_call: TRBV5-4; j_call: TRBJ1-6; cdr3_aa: CASRDRENSPLHF; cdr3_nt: TGTGCCAGCAGGGACAGGGAGAATTCACCCCTCCACTTT
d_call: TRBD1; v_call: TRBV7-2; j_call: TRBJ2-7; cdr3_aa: CASSLVWAPTGATYEQYF; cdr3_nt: TGTGCCAGCAGCTTAGTATGGGCTCCGACAGGGGCCACCTACGAGCAGTACTTC
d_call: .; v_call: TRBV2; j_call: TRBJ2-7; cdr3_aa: CASSEYEGEYF; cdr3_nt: TGTGCCAGCAGTGAATACGAGGGAGAATACTTC
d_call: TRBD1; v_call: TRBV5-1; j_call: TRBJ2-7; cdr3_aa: CASSIGQGTYEQYF; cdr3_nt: TGCGCCAGCAGCATCGGACAGGGAACCTACGAGCAGTACTTC
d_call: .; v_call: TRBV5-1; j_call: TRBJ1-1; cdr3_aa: CASSLLGDHTEAFF; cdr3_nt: TGCGCCAGCAGCTTGCTCGGGGATCACACTGAAGCTTTCTTT
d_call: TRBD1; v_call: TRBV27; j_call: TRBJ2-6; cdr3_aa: CASKKDRGRSGANVLTF; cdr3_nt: TGTGCCAGCAAAAAGGACAGGGGGCGCTCTGGGGCCAACGTCCTGACTTTC
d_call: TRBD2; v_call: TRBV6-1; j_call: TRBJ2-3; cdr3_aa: CASRLAGVADTQYF; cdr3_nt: TGTGCCAGCAGACTAGCGGGGGTGGCAGATACGCAGTATTTT
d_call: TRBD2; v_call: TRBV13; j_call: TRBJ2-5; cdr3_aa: CASSPSGGQETQYF; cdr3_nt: TGTGCCAGCAGCCCTAGCGGGGGCCAAGAGACCCAGTACTTC
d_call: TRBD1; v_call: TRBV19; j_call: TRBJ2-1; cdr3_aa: CASSKGQGINEQFF; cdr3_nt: TGTGCCAGTAGTAAAGGACAGGGCATCAATGAGCAGTTCTTC